This T cell receptor beta chain was documented in a study of early T cells in non-severe SARS-CoV-2 infection. Across the study: The authors sequenced bulk RNA from unsorted whole blood, leaving chains unpaired. Study-wide findings and caveats: Sequences matched to VDJdb favored anti-spike CD8 responses, while private and CD4 specificities were missed.

Turning to this clonotype: Its antigen is not known.

Individual cDNA molecules were tagged with unique molecular identifiers. TCRdb processed the 5' RACE reads anew with MiXCR; each CDR3 protein has one entry. Of some 57,000 distinct CDR3 sequences listed, approximately 9.7% were seen once; the top ten hold around 20%. V was cut by 3 bases and J by 3 bases, with 12 bases left in between. CDR1 is SEHNR, CDR2 FQNEAQ, per germline (reference sequence). The CDR3 runs to 14 residues. The sample comprised whole blood. The clonotype was recovered from an adult who was a healthcare worker with PCR-confirmed SARS-CoV-2 infection or an uninfected control (not recorded which). This chain connects TRBV7-9 to TRBJ2-7; TRBD1 or TRBD2 may be the D gene (6 bases each). CDR3 DNA sequence: TGTGCCAGCAGCTTGGGAGGACAGAACTACGAGCAGTACTTC. Translating it yields CASSLGGQNYEQYF.